The entry below describes one T cell receptor (beta chain). Its antigen remains unknown. This sample stems from a study of CD8+ T cells in alopecia areata. The wider study: At a dose of 5 to 10 mg twice daily, oral tofacitinib was given to treated patients.

Isolated RNA was reverse transcribed into cDNA used as the sequencing template. Method: immunoSEQ multiplex PCR; TCRdb's copy keeps in-frame clones and lacks some. The sample has 60,000 to 85,000 clones; around two thirds are singletons. The CDR3 contains 14 residues. Germline assignment: CDR1 PRHDT and CDR2 FYEKMQ (reference sequence). Losses at the gene ends were 4 bases for V and 4 bases for J; bases not matched to a gene: 5. Study-wide points: Relative to normal scalp, lesional scalp, especially alopecia totalis/universalis, showed higher clonality. Expanded CD8+ clones among the top 100, and scalp clonality, were significantly decreased by tofacitinib. Compared with mice, patients displayed less clear TCR sharing, possibly for HLA-related reasons.

Treatment in this sample: oral pan-JAK inhibitor, 5-10 mg twice daily. This chain connects TRBV13 to TRBJ2-7; TRBD2 aligns across 9 bases. Sequenced material: CD8+ T cells sorted from blood, taken at week 24, from a patient treated with tofacitinib. This receptor was identified in a human donor with alopecia areata. The CDR3 sequence is CASSSGLAKYEQYF. CDR3 bases: TGTGCCAGCAGCTCGGGACTAGCTAAGTACGAGCAGTACTTC.